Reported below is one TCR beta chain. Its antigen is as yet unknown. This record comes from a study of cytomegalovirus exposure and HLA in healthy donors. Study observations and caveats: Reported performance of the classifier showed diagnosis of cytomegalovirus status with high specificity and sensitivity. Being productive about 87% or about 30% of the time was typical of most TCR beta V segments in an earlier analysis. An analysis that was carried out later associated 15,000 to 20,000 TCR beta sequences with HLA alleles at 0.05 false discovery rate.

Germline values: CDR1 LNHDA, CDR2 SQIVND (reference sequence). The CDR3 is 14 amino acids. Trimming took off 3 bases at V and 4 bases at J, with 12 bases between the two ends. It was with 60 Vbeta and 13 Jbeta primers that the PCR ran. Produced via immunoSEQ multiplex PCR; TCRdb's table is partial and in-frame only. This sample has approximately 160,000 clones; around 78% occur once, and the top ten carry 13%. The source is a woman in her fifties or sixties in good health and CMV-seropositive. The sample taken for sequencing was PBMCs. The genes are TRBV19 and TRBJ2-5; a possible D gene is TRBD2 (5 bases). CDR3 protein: CASSIFGEGETQYF. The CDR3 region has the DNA TGTGCCAGTAGTATTTTCGGCGAGGGAGAGACCCAGTACTTC.